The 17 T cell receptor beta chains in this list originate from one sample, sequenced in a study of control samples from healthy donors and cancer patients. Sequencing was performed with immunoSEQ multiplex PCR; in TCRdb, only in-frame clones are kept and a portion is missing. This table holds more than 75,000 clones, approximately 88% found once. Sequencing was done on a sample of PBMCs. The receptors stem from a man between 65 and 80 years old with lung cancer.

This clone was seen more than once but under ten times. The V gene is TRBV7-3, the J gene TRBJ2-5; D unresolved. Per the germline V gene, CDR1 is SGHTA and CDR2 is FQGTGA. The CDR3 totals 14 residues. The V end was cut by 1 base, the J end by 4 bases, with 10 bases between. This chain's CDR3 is CASSLNPLAETQYF. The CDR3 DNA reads TGTGCCAGCAGCTTAAACCCCCTGGCAGAGACCCAGTACTTC.

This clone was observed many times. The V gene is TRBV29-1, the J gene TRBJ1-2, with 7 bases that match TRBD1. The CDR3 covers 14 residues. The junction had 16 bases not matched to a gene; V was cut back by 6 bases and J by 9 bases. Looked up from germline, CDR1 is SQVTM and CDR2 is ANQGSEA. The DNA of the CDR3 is TGCAGCGTAGCCTCCCCGACAGGGATAATAAGCTACACCTTC. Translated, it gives CSVASPTGIISYTF.

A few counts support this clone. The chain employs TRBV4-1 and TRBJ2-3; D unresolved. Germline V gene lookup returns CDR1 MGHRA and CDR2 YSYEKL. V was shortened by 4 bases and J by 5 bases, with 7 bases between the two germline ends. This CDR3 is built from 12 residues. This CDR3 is CASSRARDTQYF. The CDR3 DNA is TGCGCCAGCAGCCGCGCCCGAGATACGCAGTATTTT.

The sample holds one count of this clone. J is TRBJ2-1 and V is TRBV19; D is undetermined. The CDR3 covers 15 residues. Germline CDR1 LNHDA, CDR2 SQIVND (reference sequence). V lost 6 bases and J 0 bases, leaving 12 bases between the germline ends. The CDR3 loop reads CASRVGPSSYNEQFF. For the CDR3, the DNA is TGTGCCAGTAGGGTTGGGCCGAGCTCCTACAATGAGCAGTTCTTC.

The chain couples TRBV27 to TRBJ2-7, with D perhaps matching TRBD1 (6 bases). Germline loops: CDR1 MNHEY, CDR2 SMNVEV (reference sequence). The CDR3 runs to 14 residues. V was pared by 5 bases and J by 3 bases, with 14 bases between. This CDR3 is CASSRGTVNYEQYF. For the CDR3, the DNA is TGTGCCAGCAGTAGGGGGACCGTAAACTACGAGCAGTACTTC.

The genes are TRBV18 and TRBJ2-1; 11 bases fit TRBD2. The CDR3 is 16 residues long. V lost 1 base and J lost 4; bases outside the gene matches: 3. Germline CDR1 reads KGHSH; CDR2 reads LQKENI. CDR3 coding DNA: TGTGCCAGCTCACCACAGACTAGCGGGGTTTACAATGAGCAGTTCTTC. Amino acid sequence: CASSPQTSGVYNEQFF.

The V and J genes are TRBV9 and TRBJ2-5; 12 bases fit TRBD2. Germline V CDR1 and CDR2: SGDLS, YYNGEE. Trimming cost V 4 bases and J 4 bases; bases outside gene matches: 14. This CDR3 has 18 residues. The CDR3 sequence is CASSQGLAGGVTGETQYF. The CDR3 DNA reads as TGTGCCAGCAGCCAAGGGCTAGCGGGGGGGGTTACGGGAGAGACCCAGTACTTC.

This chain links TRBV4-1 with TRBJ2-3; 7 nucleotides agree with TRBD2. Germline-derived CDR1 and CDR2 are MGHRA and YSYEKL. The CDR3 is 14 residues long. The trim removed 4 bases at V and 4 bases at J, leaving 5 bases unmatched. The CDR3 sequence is CASSRGRGADTQYF. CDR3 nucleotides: TGCGCCAGCAGCCGTGGGAGGGGCGCAGATACGCAGTATTTT.

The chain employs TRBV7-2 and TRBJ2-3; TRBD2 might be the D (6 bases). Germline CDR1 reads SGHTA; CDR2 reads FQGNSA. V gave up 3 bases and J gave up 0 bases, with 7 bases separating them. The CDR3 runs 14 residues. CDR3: CASSFGTSTDTQYF. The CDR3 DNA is TGTGCCAGCAGCTTCGGGACTAGCACAGATACGCAGTATTTT.

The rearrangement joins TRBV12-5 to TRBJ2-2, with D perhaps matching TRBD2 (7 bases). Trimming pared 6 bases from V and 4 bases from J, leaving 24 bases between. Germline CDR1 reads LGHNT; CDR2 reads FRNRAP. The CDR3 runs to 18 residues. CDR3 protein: CASGRSSGAGALTGELFF. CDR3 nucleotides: TGTGCTAGTGGCCGGTCGAGCGGGGCGGGGGCTCTCACCGGGGAGCTGTTTTTT. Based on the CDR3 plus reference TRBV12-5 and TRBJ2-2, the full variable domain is DARVTQTPRHKVTEMGQEVTMRCQPILGHNTVFWYRQTMMQGLELLAYFRNRAPLDDSGMPKDRFSAEMPDATLATLKIQPSEPRDSAVYFCASGRSSGAGALTGELFFGEGSRLTVL.

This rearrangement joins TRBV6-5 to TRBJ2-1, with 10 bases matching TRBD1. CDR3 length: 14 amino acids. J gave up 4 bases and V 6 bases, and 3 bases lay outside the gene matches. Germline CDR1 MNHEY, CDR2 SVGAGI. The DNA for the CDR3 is TGTGCCAGCAGGGGGGACAGGGGATACAATGAGCAGTTCTTC. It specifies CASRGDRGYNEQFF.

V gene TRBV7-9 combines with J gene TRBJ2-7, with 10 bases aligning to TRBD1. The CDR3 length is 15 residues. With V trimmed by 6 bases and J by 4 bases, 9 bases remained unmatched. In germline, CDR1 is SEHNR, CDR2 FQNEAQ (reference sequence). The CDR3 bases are TGTGCCAGCAGTCGTCCGACAGGGGGCGCGTACGAGCAGTACTTC. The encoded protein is CASSRPTGGAYEQYF.

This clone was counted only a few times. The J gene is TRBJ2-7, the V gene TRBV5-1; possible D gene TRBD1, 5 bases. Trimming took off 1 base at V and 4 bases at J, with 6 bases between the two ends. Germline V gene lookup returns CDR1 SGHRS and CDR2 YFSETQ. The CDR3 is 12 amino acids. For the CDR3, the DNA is TGCGCCAGCAGCTTGAACAGGTACGAGCAGTACTTC. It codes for CASSLNRYEQYF.

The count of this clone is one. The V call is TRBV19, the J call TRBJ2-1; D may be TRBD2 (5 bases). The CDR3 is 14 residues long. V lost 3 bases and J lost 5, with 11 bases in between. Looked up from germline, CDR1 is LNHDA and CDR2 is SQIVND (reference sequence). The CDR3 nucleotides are TGTGCCAGTAGTATTTCGGGGAAGGACAATGAGCAGTTCTTC. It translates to CASSISGKDNEQFF.

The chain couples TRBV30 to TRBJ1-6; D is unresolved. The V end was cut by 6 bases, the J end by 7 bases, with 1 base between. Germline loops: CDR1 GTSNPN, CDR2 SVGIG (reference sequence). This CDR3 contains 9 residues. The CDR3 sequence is CACNSPLHF. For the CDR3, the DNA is TGTGCCTGCAATTCACCCCTCCACTTT.

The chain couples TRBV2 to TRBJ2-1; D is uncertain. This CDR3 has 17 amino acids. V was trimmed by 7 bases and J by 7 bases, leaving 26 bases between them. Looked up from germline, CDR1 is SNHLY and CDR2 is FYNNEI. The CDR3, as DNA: TGTGCCAGCACCCATCAAGGCTACTCGCCCCTAGGGAATGAGCAGTTCTTC. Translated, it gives CASTHQGYSPLGNEQFF.

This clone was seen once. The CDR3: CASSDWPIDGYTF. CDR3 sequence (DNA): TGTGCCAGCAGTGACTGGCCGATAGATGGCTACACCTTC. The chain employs TRBV6-4 and TRBJ1-2, with D unclear. CDR1 and CDR2 from the germline V gene are MRHNA and SNTAGT. CDR3 length equals 13 residues. The V end was cut by 1 base, the J end by 6 bases, with 9 bases between.